Listed below are T cell receptor beta chains from one sample, sequenced in a study of blood T cell repertoires in COVID-19. TCRdb's copy holds only in-frame clones and misses some; the assay was immunoSEQ multiplex PCR. Of 60,000 to 90,000 clones in the sample, 80% to 95% were seen once. Input material: peripheral blood. These receptors all come from a woman over 75 with acute or convalescent COVID-19. Each CDR3 is given with its conserved first and last residue. A D gene is named only where the DNA matches it firmly. Part of the rows lack a size; the others show once, few, many or a class for expanded clones.

d_call,j_call,clone_size,v_call,cdr3_nt,cdr3_aa
.,TRBJ1-6,.,TRBV5-1,TGCGCCAGCAGCTTGGGAGGAGCTTCCTATAATTCACCCCTCCACTTT,CASSLGGASYNSPLHF
TRBD1,TRBJ2-7,.,TRBV28,TGTGCCAGCAGTACCCTCGACAGGGGCGGCTACGAGCAGTACTTC,CASSTLDRGGYEQYF
.,TRBJ1-5,.,TRBV6-5,TGTGCCAGCAGGTTAACAGGTTATAGCAATCAGCCCCAGCATTTT,CASRLTGYSNQPQHF
.,TRBJ1-2,.,TRBV6-1,TGTGCCAGCAGTGAAGCATACAGGGCCTATGGCTACACCTTC,CASSEAYRAYGYTF
TRBD1,TRBJ2-5,.,TRBV7-7,TGTGCCAGCAGCAAAGACAGGGGGCGAGAGACCCAGTACTTC,CASSKDRGRETQYF
.,TRBJ1-1,.,TRBV18,TGTGCCAGCTCACCATCAAGCCGGAACACTGAAGCTTTCTTT,CASSPSSRNTEAFF
.,TRBJ2-1,.,TRBV4-3,TGCGCCAGCAGCCAAGTACTCGGGGTAGAATACAATGAGCAGTTCTTC,CASSQVLGVEYNEQFF
TRBD2,TRBJ2-1,.,TRBV6-5,TGTGCCAGCAGCTCCGGGACTAGCGGGGTGGATGAGCAGTTCTTC,CASSSGTSGVDEQFF
TRBD2,TRBJ2-2,.,TRBV6-4,TGTGCCAGCAGGCGGGAGGGGAACACCGGGGAGCTGTTTTTT,CASRREGNTGELFF
TRBD1,TRBJ1-2,.,TRBV18,TGTGCCAGCTCACCAGTCGGGACAGCTAACTATGGCTACACCTTC,CASSPVGTANYGYTF
.,TRBJ2-2,.,TRBV7-2,TGTGCCAGCAGCTTGCGGGGCGTCACCGGGGGGCTGTTTTTT,CASSLRGVTGGLFF
TRBD2,TRBJ2-2,.,TRBV5-1,TGCGCCAGCAGCCCCCGACTAGCGGGAGGCCGCGGCGGGGAGCTGTTTTTT,CASSPRLAGGRGGELFF
.,TRBJ1-3,.,TRBV20-1,TGCAGTGCTAAACAGGGAAACACCATATATTTT,CSAKQGNTIYF
.,TRBJ2-7,.,TRBV10-3,TGTGCCATCAGTGACAGGACGGGGTACGAGCAGTACTTC,CAISDRTGYEQYF
.,TRBJ2-2,.,TRBV6-5,TGTGCCAGCAGTTATACCGGCGCGGGTGGGACCGGGGAGCTGTTTTTT,CASSYTGAGGTGELFF
.,TRBJ1-4,.,TRBV19,TGTGCCAGTAGTAGTCGGGGACTCAAACTGTTTTTT,CASSSRGLKLFF
TRBD1,TRBJ1-3,.,TRBV9,TGTGCCAGCAGCGCACAGGGGTTCTCTGGAAACACCATATATTTT,CASSAQGFSGNTIYF
.,TRBJ1-6,.,TRBV28,TGTGCCAGCAGTACCGGGTCCTCGGCTAATTCACCCCTCCACTTT,CASSTGSSANSPLHF
TRBD1,TRBJ1-6,.,TRBV7-2,TGTGCCAGCAGCTTGGGACAGGGGGGATCACCCCTCCACTTT,CASSLGQGGSPLHF
.,TRBJ1-4,.,TRBV28,TGTGCCAGCAGTTTGGGGAGGGGGGCGGAGAAAAAACTGTTTTTT,CASSLGRGAEKKLFF
.,TRBJ1-1,.,TRBV7-9,TGTGCCAGCAGCCTAAACGGGGGGCTGACTGAAGCTTTCTTT,CASSLNGGLTEAFF
.,TRBJ2-7,few,TRBV28,TGTGCCAGCAGCCGGGCTGCGGGCAGATCCTACGAGCAGTACTTC,CASSRAAGRSYEQYF
.,TRBJ1-5,.,TRBV28,TGTGCCAGCAGTTTGCTGGGCCAGCCCCAGCATTTT,CASSLLGQPQHF
.,TRBJ1-1,.,TRBV19,TGTGCCAGTAGTAGTACAGGGTGGATTAGGATGAACACTGAAGCTTTCTTT,CASSSTGWIRMNTEAFF
TRBD1,TRBJ1-1,.,TRBV2,TGTGCCAGCAGTGTTGGACAGGGGATGAACACTGAAGCTTTCTTT,CASSVGQGMNTEAFF
.,TRBJ1-2,.,TRBV16,TGTGCCAGCAGCCAGATTTACAGGACTAACTATGGCTACACCTTC,CASSQIYRTNYGYTF
.,TRBJ2-7,once,TRBV12-2,TGTGCAAGTCGCTTAGGGCTACCTAGCGGGAACTACGAGCAGTACTTC,CASRLGLPSGNYEQYF
.,TRBJ2-7,.,TRBV16,TGTGCCAGCAGCCAACGGGTCCACGAGCAGTACTTC,CASSQRVHEQYF
TRBD1,TRBJ1-5,.,TRBV28,TGTGCCAGCAGTTTATCTAATCATAACAGGGGGCCCCAGCATTTT,CASSLSNHNRGPQHF
TRBD1,TRBJ2-7,.,TRBV15,TGTGCCACCAGCAGGGGACAGGGGAGTACCTACGAGCAGTACTTC,CATSRGQGSTYEQYF
.,TRBJ2-2,.,TRBV2,TGTGCCAGCAGGACCGGGCAGGGGTACACCGGGGAGCTGTTTTTT,CASRTGQGYTGELFF
.,TRBJ2-5,once,TRBV28,TGTGCCAGCAGTGGCAGGGTGGGGACCCAGTACTTC,CASSGRVGTQYF
TRBD1,TRBJ2-7,once,TRBV6-5,TGTGCCAGCACCCCGGCGACGACAGGGAGTGGTGAGCAGTACTTC,CASTPATTGSGEQYF
.,TRBJ1-2,.,TRBV7-9,TGTGCCAGCACCCCTACGGGGAGTCGTAGTGGCTACACCTTC,CASTPTGSRSGYTF
TRBD1,TRBJ2-7,.,TRBV4-1,TGCGCCAGCAGCCAAGTATCACCACGGACAGGGAGATACGAGCAGTACTTC,CASSQVSPRTGRYEQYF
.,TRBJ1-5,.,TRBV10-1,TGCGCCAGCAGTGAACCAGTCATGGGCAATCAGCCCCAGCATTTT,CASSEPVMGNQPQHF
TRBD2,TRBJ2-1,.,TRBV5-1,TGCGCCAGCAGCTTGGTGACTAGCGGGGGGGAGGATGAGCAGTTCTTC,CASSLVTSGGEDEQFF
TRBD1,TRBJ2-7,.,TRBV6-5,TGTGCCAGCAGTCCCGTCCCAGGGGGCTACGAGCAGTACTTC,CASSPVPGGYEQYF
.,TRBJ2-3,.,TRBV5-1,TGCGCCAGCAGCTCCCGTTCGGGCACAGATACGCAGTATTTT,CASSSRSGTDTQYF